The subject of this entry is one TCR beta chain. This clone was seen more than once but under ten times. No cognate antigen has been identified for it. No base-level quality is on record; no much larger clone is a single base apart. The CDR3 contains 13 residues, cysteine and phenylalanine counted. Only CDR3 DNA is held: 39 bases, read in frame from base 1. The CDR1 and CDR2 encoded by the germline V gene (reference sequence) are LNHDA and SQIVND. V loses 6 bases, J loses 5 bases, and the germline ends lie 14 bases apart. All of the isolated RNA was reverse transcribed with the High Capacity cDNA Reverse Transcription Kit, so expressed TCRB transcripts were sequenced. Deep immunoSEQ sequencing was performed on naive, central memory and regulatory T cell samples, with an average of roughly 3.5 million total reads per sample. Sorted cells were lysed in RLT buffer, and RNA was extracted using DNase-treated RNeasy Micro or Mini kits according to cell number. To prevent cross-contamination, each cell subset was processed individually, whereas patient and healthy donor samples were processed jointly. TCRB sequences were amplified from cDNA with the immunoSEQ multiplex PCR, producing 87-bp fragments spanning the CDR3 region. Amplicons were sequenced on the Illumina HiSeq platform. The source study handled its data this way. Synthetic template baselines were used to correct PCR bias computationally, reads within Hamming distance 2 were collapsed together, and singletons that could not be merged were discarded. By aligning reads against IMGT, V, D and J genes, CDR3 length, and insertions or deletions at six rearrangement sites were assigned. Clonotype counts were normalized to sorted cell number within each subset before computing true diversity and Gini coefficients with the tcR R package. The overlap coefficient, calculated on TCRB nucleotide sequences, was used to measure repertoire sharing. As a proxy for the pre-selection repertoire, out-of-frame TCRB sequences from naive cells were analyzed. Held by TCRdb, this immuneACCESS table contains in-frame sequences only and omits some clones. Under half of the omission traces to an unresolved V gene where checked; the cause of the rest is unknown. V, J and clone size are those of that table, while D and trimming were read from the DNA. This sample comprises about 360,000 clones, about 12% of them detected only once. Clones ranked in the top ten supply approximately 0.015% of the sample.

Each donor gave one peripheral blood draw, around 0.12 L on average, collected into heparinised tubes. Using a panel that included CD45RO, CCR7, CD25, CD127, CD95 and CD27, naive, central memory, regulatory and stem cell-like memory CD4+ T cells were sorted on a BD FACSAria II. Purity was above 95% for every sorted population. PBMCs were isolated immediately by Lymphoprep density gradient centrifugation and stained directly without culture. So that batch effects would be minimized, each experiment stained and sorted samples in pairs, pairing one healthy donor with one patient. This record comes from a study of beta chain features in type 1 diabetes (dated by TCRdb to the late 2010s). Background on the whole study: No differences in mean age, gender distribution, total cell number or subset yield were found between patients and healthy donors. Whereas all 28 donors provided naive and central memory subsets, regulatory and stem cell-like memory subsets were isolated from just 8 patients and about 8 healthy donors. A total of 100 million to 110 million sorted cells were examined across all samples, and a strong correlation was observed between cell number per subset and RNA yield. In the study, TCRB repertoires of sorted circulating CD4+ T cell subsets from recently diagnosed type 1 diabetes patients were compared with those of matched healthy donors. Results and caveats for the whole study, not just this receptor: PCR may preferentially amplify shorter templates, but because patient and control samples were amplified and corrected together, any resulting skew would affect both groups equally. Because cDNA rather than genomic DNA was sequenced, highly expressing activated cells could have been over-represented, although no difference in activation and CD3 levels was found between groups. Because the HLA sub-analyses included only small numbers of individuals, any influence of HLA type on TCRB rearrangement was left unresolved. In all four CD4+ subsets, TCRB CDR3 length was moderately but significantly shorter in type 1 diabetes patients. At VDJ recombination sites, patients with type 1 diabetes made fewer insertions and deleted more nucleotides, a pattern implying thymic rearrangement abnormalities. Naive, central memory and regulatory TCRB repertoires appeared more similar among patients than among healthy donors.

The chain was built from TRBV19 and TRBJ2-7; matching of 6 bases hints at TRBD1 as the D gene. This TCR was recovered from a man between 18 and 35 years old in good health. The sequenced sample was naive CD4+ T cells from blood. The cell subset or site tag for this specimen amounts to: true naive CD4+ T cells. The DNA reads as follows: TGTGCCAGTAGAATACAGGGATCTGACGAGCAGTACTTC. Its protein reads: CASRIQGSDEQYF.